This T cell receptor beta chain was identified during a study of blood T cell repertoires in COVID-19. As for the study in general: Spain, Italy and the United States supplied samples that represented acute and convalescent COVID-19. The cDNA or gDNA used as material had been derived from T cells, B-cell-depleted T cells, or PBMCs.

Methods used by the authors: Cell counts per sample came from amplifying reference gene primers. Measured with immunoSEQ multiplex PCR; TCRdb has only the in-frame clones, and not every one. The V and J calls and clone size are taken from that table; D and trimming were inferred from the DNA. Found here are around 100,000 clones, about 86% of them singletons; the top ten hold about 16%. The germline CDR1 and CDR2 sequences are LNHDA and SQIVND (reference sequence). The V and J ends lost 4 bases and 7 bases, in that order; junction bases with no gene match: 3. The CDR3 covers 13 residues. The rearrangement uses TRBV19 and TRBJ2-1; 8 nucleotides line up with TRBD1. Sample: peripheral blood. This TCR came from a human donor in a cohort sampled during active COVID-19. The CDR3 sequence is CASSKTGGNEQFF. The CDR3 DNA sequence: TGTGCCAGTAGTAAAACAGGGGGAAATGAGCAGTTCTTC.